The 2 T cell receptor beta chains presented below share a single source sample, sequenced in a study of shared clonotypes between healthy human individuals. Naive CD8 cells comprised CD45RO-negative, CCR7-positively selected cells, excluding terminally differentiated effector memory CD45RA+ cells. Assay used: immunoSEQ multiplex PCR; TCRdb lists only in-frame clones, some missing. The top ten hold over 1.5% of the sample, which has about 1.9 million clones, around 95% seen once. Sequenced material: naive CD8+ T cells from PBMCs. These receptor sequences come from a man between 18 and 29 years old in good health. Some clones in this sample may be carry-over from other donors' samples.

This clone was seen once. The chain recombines TRBV5-8 with TRBJ1-4; the D is unclear. Looked up from germline, CDR1 is SGHTS and CDR2 is YDEGEE. Trimming took 3 bases from V and 0 from J, leaving 9 bases between them. The CDR3 totals 15 residues. DNA for the CDR3: TGTGCCAGCAGCTCCCAGGTTGCAACTAATGAAAAACTGTTTTTT. Encoded protein: CASSSQVATNEKLFF.

This clone was found a few times. The chain uses TRBV6-5 and TRBJ1-1; D call uncertain. The V gene lost 0 bases and the J gene lost 0 bases, with 11 bases spanning the gap. The CDR3 runs 16 residues. Germline V gene lookup returns CDR1 MNHEY and CDR2 SVGAGI. The CDR3 sequence: CASSYSRRGMNTEAFF. CDR3 nucleotide sequence: TGTGCCAGCAGTTACTCGAGAAGAGGTATGAACACTGAAGCTTTCTTT.